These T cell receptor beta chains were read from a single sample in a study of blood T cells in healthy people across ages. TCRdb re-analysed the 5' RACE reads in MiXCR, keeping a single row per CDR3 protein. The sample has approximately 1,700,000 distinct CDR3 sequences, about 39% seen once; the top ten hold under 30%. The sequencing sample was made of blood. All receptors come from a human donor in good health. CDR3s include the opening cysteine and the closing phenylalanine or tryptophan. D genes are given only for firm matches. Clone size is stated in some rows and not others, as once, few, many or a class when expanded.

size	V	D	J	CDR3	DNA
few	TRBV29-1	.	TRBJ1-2	CSVGIGVNYGYTF	TGCAGCGTTGGAATAGGGGTAAACTATGGCTACACCTTC
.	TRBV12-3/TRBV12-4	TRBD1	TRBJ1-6	CASSLGDRDLDSPLHF	TGTGCGAGCAGTTTGGGCGACAGGGATTTGGATTCACCCCTCCACTTT
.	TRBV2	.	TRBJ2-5	CASSLFISRGMGETQYF	TGTGCCAGCAGTTTGTTTATAAGTCGGGGAATGGGTGAGACCCAGTACTTC
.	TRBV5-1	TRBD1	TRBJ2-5	CASSLGPRGSLDEQYF	TGCGCCAGCAGCTTGGGTCCCAGGGGGTCTTTGGATGAGCAGTACTTC
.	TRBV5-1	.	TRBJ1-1	CASSGLIGRGEAFF	TGCGCCAGCAGCGGGCTTATTGGTCGGGGTGAAGCTTTCTTT
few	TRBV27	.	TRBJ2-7	CASSPLVLTLSYEQYF	TGTGCCAGCAGTCCTCTCGTCCTTACCCTCTCCTACGAGCAGTACTTC
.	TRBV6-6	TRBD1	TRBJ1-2	CASSPGWDRLYGYTF	TGTGCCAGCAGTCCCGGATGGGACAGGCTCTATGGCTACACCTTC
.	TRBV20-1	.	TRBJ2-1	CSASGDPRWNEQFF	TGCAGTGCTAGCGGGGACCCCCGTTGGAATGAGCAGTTCTTC
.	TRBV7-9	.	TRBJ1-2	CASSLAPNGYTF	TGTGCCAGCAGCTTAGCGCCTAATGGCTACACCTTC
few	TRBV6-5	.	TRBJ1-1	CASSGLLGAFF	TGTGCCAGCAGTGGACTACTTGGAGCTTTCTTT
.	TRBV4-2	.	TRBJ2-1	CASSQDVATEQFF	TGTGCCAGCAGCCAAGACGTAGCCACCGAGCAGTTCTTC
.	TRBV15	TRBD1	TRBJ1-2	CATSKRTMDRIYGYTF	TGTGCCACCAGCAAAAGGACCATGGACAGGATCTATGGCTACACCTTC
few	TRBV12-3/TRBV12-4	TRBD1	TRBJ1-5	CASSLDRAGQPQHF	TGTGCCAGCAGCCTGGACAGGGCCGGGCAGCCCCAGCATTTT
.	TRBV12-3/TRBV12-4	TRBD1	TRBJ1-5	CASSLRLLGGDRHSNQPQHF	TGTGCCAGCAGTTTGAGGTTGTTGGGTGGGGACAGACATAGCAATCAGCCCCAGCATTTT
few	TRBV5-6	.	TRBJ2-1	CASSFEGFYNEQFF	TGTGCCAGCAGCTTCGAGGGGTTCTACAATGAGCAGTTCTTC
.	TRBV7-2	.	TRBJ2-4	CASSPSLSVNIQYF	TGTGCCAGCAGCCCCAGTCTGTCAGTAAACATTCAGTACTTC
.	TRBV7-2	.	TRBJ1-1	CASSPRTGLGNTEAFF	TGTGCCAGCAGCCCCCGGACCGGGTTGGGTAACACTGAAGCTTTCTTT
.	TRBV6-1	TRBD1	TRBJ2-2	CASSVRGGSGELFF	TGTGCCAGCAGTGTACGAGGGGGCTCCGGGGAGCTGTTTTTT
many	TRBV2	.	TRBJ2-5	CASSETRETQYF	TGTGCCAGCAGCGAGACCCGGGAGACCCAGTACTTC
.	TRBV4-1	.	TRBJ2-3	CASSLFGPGSTDTQYF	TGCGCCAGCAGCTTATTCGGGCCCGGGAGCACAGATACGCAGTATTTT
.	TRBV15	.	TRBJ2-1	CATRSGRTYNEQFF	TGTGCCACCAGGTCAGGGCGGACCTACAATGAGCAGTTCTTC
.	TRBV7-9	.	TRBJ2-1	CASSALWGTYNEQFF	TGTGCCAGCAGTGCTCTGTGGGGAACCTACAATGAGCAGTTCTTC
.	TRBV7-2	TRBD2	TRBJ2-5	CASSLGLAGVGEQYF	TGTGCCAGCAGCTTAGGCCTAGCGGGGGTGGGTGAGCAGTACTTC
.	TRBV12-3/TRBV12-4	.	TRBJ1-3	CTVSSGNTIYF	TGTACCGTGAGCTCTGGAAACACCATATATTTT
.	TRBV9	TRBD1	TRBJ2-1	CASSVVGQGSYNEQFF	TGTGCCAGCAGCGTAGTCGGACAGGGCTCCTACAATGAGCAGTTCTTC
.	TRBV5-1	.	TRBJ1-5	CASSFSEGQPQHF	TGCGCCAGCAGCTTTTCGGAAGGTCAGCCCCAGCATTTT
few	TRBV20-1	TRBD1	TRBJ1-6	CSIEPGQGDSPLHF	TGCAGTATCGAACCGGGACAGGGTGATTCACCCCTCCACTTT
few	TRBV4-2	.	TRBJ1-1	CASSQDFLGATEAFF	TGTGCCAGCAGCCAAGATTTCTTGGGAGCCACTGAAGCTTTCTTT
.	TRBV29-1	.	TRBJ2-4	CSVDPTSSYNEQYF	TGCAGCGTTGATCCCACAAGCTCCTACAATGAGCAGTACTTC
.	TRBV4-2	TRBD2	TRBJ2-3	CASSKAVGSGGTDTQYF	TGTGCCAGCAGCAAGGCCGTCGGCAGCGGGGGAACAGATACGCAGTATTTT